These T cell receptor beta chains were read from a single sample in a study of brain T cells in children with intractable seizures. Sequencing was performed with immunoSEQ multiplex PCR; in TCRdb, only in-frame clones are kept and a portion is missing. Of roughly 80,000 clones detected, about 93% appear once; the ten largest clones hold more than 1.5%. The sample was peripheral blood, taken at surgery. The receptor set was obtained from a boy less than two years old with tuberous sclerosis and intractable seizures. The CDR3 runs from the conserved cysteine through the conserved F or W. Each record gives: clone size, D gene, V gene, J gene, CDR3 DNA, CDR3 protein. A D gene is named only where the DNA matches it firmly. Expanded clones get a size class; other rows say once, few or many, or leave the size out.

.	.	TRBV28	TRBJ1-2	TGTGCCAGCAGTTTATATGGAAGGGATTATGGCTACACCTTC	CASSLYGRDYGYTF
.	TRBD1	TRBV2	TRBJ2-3	TGTGCCAGCAGTGACCCGGACAGGGGATGGGCCACAGATACGCAGTATTTT	CASSDPDRGWATDTQYF
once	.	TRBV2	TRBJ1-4	TGTGCCAGCAGTGAAACCCTATTGACAGAAGCGAAGCTGAATGAAAAACTGTTTTTT	CASSETLLTEAKLNEKLFF
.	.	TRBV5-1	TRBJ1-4	TGCGCCAGCAGCAAAGGACAAGCAGGTGAAAAACTGTTTTTT	CASSKGQAGEKLFF
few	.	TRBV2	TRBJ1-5	TGTGCCAGCAGTGTATTATCCGGGCCTCATAGCAATCAGCCCCAGCATTTT	CASSVLSGPHSNQPQHF
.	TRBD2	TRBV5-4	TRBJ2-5	TGTGCCAGCAGATCGGGGGGGGAGACCCAGTACTTC	CASRSGGETQYF
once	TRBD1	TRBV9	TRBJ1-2	TGTGCCAGCAGCGTACGGACAGGCCCCTACTATGGCTACACCTTC	CASSVRTGPYYGYTF
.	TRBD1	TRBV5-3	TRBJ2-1	TGTGCCAGAAGCTTGTATGGGACCGGGACAGGGAACAATGAGCAGTTCTTC	CARSLYGTGTGNNEQFF
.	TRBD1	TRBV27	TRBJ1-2	TGTGCCAGCAGCCACGACAGGGATTCTAACTATGGCTACACCTTC	CASSHDRDSNYGYTF
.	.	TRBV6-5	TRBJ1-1	TGTGCCAGCAGTTACTCTGGAGGGGCCAACACTGAAGCTTTCTTT	CASSYSGGANTEAFF
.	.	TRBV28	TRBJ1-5	TGTGCCAGCAGTTTATCAGGCCGGTATCAGCCCCAGCATTTT	CASSLSGRYQPQHF
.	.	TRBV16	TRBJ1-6	TGTGCCAGCAGCCAAAATTCAGGATCCTATAATTCACCCCTCCACTTT	CASSQNSGSYNSPLHF
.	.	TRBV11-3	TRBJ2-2	TGTGCCAGCAGCCCGACGGAACTGAACACCGGGGAGCTGTTTTTT	CASSPTELNTGELFF
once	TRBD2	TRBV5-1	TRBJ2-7	TGCGCCAGCAGCTATAATACTCCGGGACTAGCGGGGGGGAGGAGCTCCTACGAGCAGTACTTC	CASSYNTPGLAGGRSSYEQYF
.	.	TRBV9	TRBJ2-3	TGTGCCAGCACCCTCGGGACATTATCTACAGATACGCAGTATTTT	CASTLGTLSTDTQYF
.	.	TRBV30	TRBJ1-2	TGTGCCTGGATTTCGGGTCTTGGCTACACCTTC	CAWISGLGYTF
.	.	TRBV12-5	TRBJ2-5	TGTGCTAGTGGTAAAAAAACAGGTGAGCTTTCCCAGTACTTC	CASGKKTGELSQYF
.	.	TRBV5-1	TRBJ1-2	TGCGCCAGCAGCCCGAATCGCGAGGGTGCAGGCTACTATGGCTACACCTTC	CASSPNREGAGYYGYTF
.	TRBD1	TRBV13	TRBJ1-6	TGTGCCAGCAGCTCCCAAGGACAGGGGAGCATCTTGAATTCACCCCTCCACTTT	CASSSQGQGSILNSPLHF
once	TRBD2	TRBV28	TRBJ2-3	TGTGCCAGCACTGCCGGGACGGGGGGTCGTACGCAGTATTTT	CASTAGTGGRTQYF
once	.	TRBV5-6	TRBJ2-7	TGTGCCAGCAGCTTGTTGTTGCGGAGCTACGAGCAGTACTTC	CASSLLLRSYEQYF
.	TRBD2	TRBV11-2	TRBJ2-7	TGTGCCAGCAGCCTTTCGACTAGCGGGGCCTACGAGCAGTACTTC	CASSLSTSGAYEQYF
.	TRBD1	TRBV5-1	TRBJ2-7	TGCGCCAGCAGCCCAACGACAGGGAGCTCCTACGAGCAGTACTTC	CASSPTTGSSYEQYF
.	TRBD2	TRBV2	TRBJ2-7	TGTGCCAGCCTTGGACTAGCTGCTAATTACGAGCAGTACTTC	CASLGLAANYEQYF
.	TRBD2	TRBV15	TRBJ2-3	TGTGCCACCAGCAGAGCCCTAGCGGGGGGCACAGATACGCAGTATTTT	CATSRALAGGTDTQYF
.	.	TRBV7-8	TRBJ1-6	TGTGCCAGCAGCCTAAGCTCGGAAGCCTATAATTCACCCCTCCACTTT	CASSLSSEAYNSPLHF
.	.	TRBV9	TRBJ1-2	TGTGCCAGCAGCGTTAAGGTGGGTGGCTACACCTTC	CASSVKVGGYTF
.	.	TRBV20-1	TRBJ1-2	TGCAGTGCTAGTAATATAAACTATGGCTACACCTTC	CSASNINYGYTF
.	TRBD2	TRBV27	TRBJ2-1	TGTGCCAGCAGTTTAACAGCGGGAGATCCCAAACCCTACAATGAGCAGTTCTTC	CASSLTAGDPKPYNEQFF
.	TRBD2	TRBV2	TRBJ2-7	TGTGCCAGCAGGACTAGCGGGAGTTGGTACGAGCAGTACTTC	CASRTSGSWYEQYF
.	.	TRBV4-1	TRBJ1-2	TGCGCCAGCAGCCCCCACCCAACAGGGACTAACTATGGCTACACCTTC	CASSPHPTGTNYGYTF
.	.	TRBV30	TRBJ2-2	TGTGCCTGGAGTGCCGGGCGGGGCACCGGGGAGCTGTTTTTT	CAWSAGRGTGELFF
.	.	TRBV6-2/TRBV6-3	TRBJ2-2	TGTGCCAGCAGTTGTCAGCCTGCCAGGGATACGAACACCGGGGAGCTGTTTTTT	CASSCQPARDTNTGELFF
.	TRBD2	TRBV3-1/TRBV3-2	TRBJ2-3	TGTGCCAGCAGCCAAGGTCCCTTCGGGGGGACGCAGTATTTT	CASSQGPFGGTQYF
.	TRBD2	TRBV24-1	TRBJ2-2	TGTGCCACCAGTGCTCCTAGCGGGACTGCGAACACCGGGGAGCTGTTTTTT	CATSAPSGTANTGELFF
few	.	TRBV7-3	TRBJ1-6	TGTGCCAGCGTTCCGGAGGGAACCCTTAATTCACCCCTCCACTTT	CASVPEGTLNSPLHF
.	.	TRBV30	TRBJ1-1	TGTGCCTGGCTCACGGGTAACACTGAAGCTTTCTTT	CAWLTGNTEAFF
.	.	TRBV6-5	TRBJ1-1	TGTGCCAGCAGCGTACAGAAGAACACTGAAGCTTTCTTT	CASSVQKNTEAFF
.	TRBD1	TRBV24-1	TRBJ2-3	TGTGCCACCAGTGATTTGCCTGTGACAGGGGGCACAGATACGCAGTATTTT	CATSDLPVTGGTDTQYF
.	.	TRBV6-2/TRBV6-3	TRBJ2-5	TGTGCCAGCAGTTACGGCCCCTGGGGGACTCCGCCCCCAGAGACCCAGTACTTC	CASSYGPWGTPPPETQYF
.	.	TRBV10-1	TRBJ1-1	TGCGCCAGCAGTGACACGGGACGCCAGAACACTGAAGCTTTCTTT	CASSDTGRQNTEAFF
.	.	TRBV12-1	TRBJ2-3	TGTGCCAGCAGCTTTCCCAGGTACACAGATACGCAGTATTTT	CASSFPRYTDTQYF
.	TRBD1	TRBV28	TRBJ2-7	TGTGCCAGCAGTTTCCCGAGTACAGGGGAGAGCTCCTACGAGCAGTACTTC	CASSFPSTGESSYEQYF
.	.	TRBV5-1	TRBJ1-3	TGCGCCAGCTCTACCGGCCACTCTGGAAACACCATATATTTT	CASSTGHSGNTIYF
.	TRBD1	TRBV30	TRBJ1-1	TGTGCCTGGGGGACAGGGGGTAACACTGAAGCTTTCTTT	CAWGTGGNTEAFF
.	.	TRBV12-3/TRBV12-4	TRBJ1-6	TGTGCCAGCAGCCTTGTGGGCTCACCCCTCCACTTT	CASSLVGSPLHF
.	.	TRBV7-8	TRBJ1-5	TGTGCCAGCAGCTTAGGTTGGGGCGGCTATCAGCCCCAGCATTTT	CASSLGWGGYQPQHF
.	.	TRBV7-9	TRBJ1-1	TGTGCCAGCAGCTCAAGGGGGAACACTGAAGCTTTCTTT	CASSSRGNTEAFF
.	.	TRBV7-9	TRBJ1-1	TGTGCCGAGGGGTATGACGGCTCTGAAGCTTTCTTT	CAEGYDGSEAFF
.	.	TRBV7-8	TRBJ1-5	TGTGCCAGCAGCCGGTCGGGGGGAAGTCAGCCCCAGCATTTT	CASSRSGGSQPQHF
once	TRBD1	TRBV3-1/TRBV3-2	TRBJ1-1	TGTGCCAGCAGCCAGAGCCCGGGACAGGGAGCCAACACTGAAGCTTTCTTT	CASSQSPGQGANTEAFF
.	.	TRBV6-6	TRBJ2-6	TGTGCCAGCAGTTACGGGACGTCCTCTGGGGCCAACGTCCTGACTTTC	CASSYGTSSGANVLTF
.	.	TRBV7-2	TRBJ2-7	TGTGCCAGCAGCTTAGTGGTAGACAGCTCCTACGAGCAGTACTTC	CASSLVVDSSYEQYF